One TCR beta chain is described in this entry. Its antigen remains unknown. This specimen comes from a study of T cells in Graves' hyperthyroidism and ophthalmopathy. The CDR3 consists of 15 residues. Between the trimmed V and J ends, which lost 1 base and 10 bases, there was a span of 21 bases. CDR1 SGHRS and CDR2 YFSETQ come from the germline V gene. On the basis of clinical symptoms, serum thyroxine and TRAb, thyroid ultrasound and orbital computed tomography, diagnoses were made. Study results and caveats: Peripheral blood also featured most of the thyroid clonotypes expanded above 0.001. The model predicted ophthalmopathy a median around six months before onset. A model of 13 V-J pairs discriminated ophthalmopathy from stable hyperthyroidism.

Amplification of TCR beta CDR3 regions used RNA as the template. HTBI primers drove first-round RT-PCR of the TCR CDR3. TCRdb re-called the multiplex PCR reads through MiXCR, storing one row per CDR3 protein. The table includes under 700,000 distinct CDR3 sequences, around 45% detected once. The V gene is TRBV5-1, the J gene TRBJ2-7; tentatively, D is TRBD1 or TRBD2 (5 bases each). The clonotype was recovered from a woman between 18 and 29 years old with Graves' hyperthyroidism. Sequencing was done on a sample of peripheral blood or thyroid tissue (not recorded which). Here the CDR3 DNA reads TGCGCCAGCAGCTTGAAATCCTCCGCCGGGGCCCTACAGTACTTC. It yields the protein CASSLKSSAGALQYF.